The 21 T cell receptor beta chains presented below share a single source sample, sequenced in a study of radiotherapy plus CTLA-4 blockade in lung cancer. Measured with immunoSEQ multiplex PCR; TCRdb has only the in-frame clones, and not every one. The profile shows 50,000 to 65,000 clones, 79% of them singletons. The input for sequencing was peripheral blood, taken from a patient treated with radiotherapy plus ipilimumab. The receptors derive from a human donor with non-small cell lung cancer who had a complete response to radiotherapy plus ipilimumab.

This clone was counted only a few times. This chain connects TRBV12-1 to TRBJ1-5; the table calls TRBD1, which could not be checked here. TRBV12-1 is an annotated pseudogene. The CDR3 runs to 15 residues. The chain's CDR3 is CASSFSTGSYQPQHF. CDR3 sequence (DNA): TGTGCCAGCAGCTTTAGCACAGGGAGTTATCAGCCCCAGCATTTT.

The V gene is TRBV18, the J gene TRBJ2-7; 8 bases fit TRBD2. Germline V lookup: CDR1 KGHSH, CDR2 LQKENI. Unmatched junction bases numbered 4, after V lost 5 bases and J lost 4 bases. CDR3 size: 13 residues. The CDR3 here is CASSAGGLYEQYV. The CDR3 nucleotides are TGTGCCAGCTCAGCGGGGGGCCTGTACGAGCAGTACGTC.

This chain links TRBV30 with TRBJ1-2; a weak D match, TRBD1 (6 bases). Germline-derived CDR1 and CDR2 are GTSNPN and SVGIG (reference sequence). V lost 2 bases and J lost 7, with 11 bases in between. The CDR3 is 12 residues long. CDR3 nucleotides: TGTGCCTGGAGTCCAGGGGAAGGTGGCTACACCTTC. Its translation: CAWSPGEGGYTF.

This clone was recorded once. The rearrangement joins TRBV28 to TRBJ2-1; D unclear. CDR1 is MDHEN and CDR2 is SYDVKM in the germline V gene. This CDR3 is 15 amino acids long. Trimming left V 6 bases short and J 0 bases short, with 12 bases between. The CDR3 is CASRNSRISYNEQFF. CDR3 sequence (DNA): TGTGCCAGCAGAAACAGCCGAATCTCCTACAATGAGCAGTTCTTC.

The chain recombines TRBV10-2 with TRBJ1-2; 8 nucleotides match TRBD1. The length of the CDR3 is 15 residues. Germline CDR1 and CDR2: WSHSY and SAAADI. After removal of 4 bases from V and 1 base from J, the junction contained 5 bases not matched to a gene. CDR3 loop: CASSGWTGNNYGYTF. In DNA form, the CDR3 reads TGCGCCAGCAGTGGCTGGACAGGGAATAACTATGGCTACACCTTC.

This rearrangement joins TRBV7-2 to TRBJ1-5; TRBD1 is a possible D gene (5 bases). Looked up from germline, CDR1 is SGHTA and CDR2 is FQGNSA. Deletions cut 7 bases from V and 7 bases from J, with 20 bases between. CDR3 size: 15 residues. This CDR3 is CASTLLARQGQPQHF. The CDR3 coding sequence is TGTGCCAGCACCCTTCTAGCGAGGCAGGGCCAGCCCCAGCATTTT.

The chain employs TRBV5-6 and TRBJ1-1; the D gene is possibly TRBD1 (5 bases). CDR1 SGHDT and CDR2 YYEEEE come from the germline V gene. CDR3 length: 13 residues. The germline V and J ends were trimmed by 6 bases and 10 bases, with 19 bases remaining between them. The CDR3 DNA follows: TGTGCCAGCACCCTCCGGGACTTAGATCCAGCTTTCTTT. Protein product: CASTLRDLDPAFF.

The genes are TRBV7-9 and TRBJ1-4, with 9 bases that match TRBD1. J lost 7 bases, V lost 4 bases, and 7 bases had no gene match. The CDR3 covers 15 residues. Germline assignment: CDR1 SEHNR and CDR2 FQNEAQ (reference sequence). The CDR3 sequence is CASSSRTGAREKLFF. In nucleotides, the CDR3 is TGTGCCAGCAGCTCGCGGACAGGGGCGCGTGAAAAACTGTTTTTT.

The sample holds one count of this clone. The genes are TRBV7-2 and TRBJ1-1; D gene uncertain. V was shortened by 5 bases and J by 1 base, with 8 bases between the two germline ends. Per germline, CDR1 SGHTA and CDR2 FQGNSA. The CDR3 length is 13 residues. Written as DNA, the CDR3 is TGTGCCAGCAGCCCTCAGGAGAACACTGAAGCTTTCTTT. Its protein is CASSPQENTEAFF. The variable domain in full, with the rest retrieved from reference TRBV7-2 and TRBJ1-1, is GAGVSQSPSNKVTEKGKDVELRCDPISGHTALYWYRQSLGQGLEFLIYFQGNSAPDKSGLPSDRFSAERTGGSVSTLTIQRTQQEDSAVYLCASSPQENTEAFFGQGTRLTVV.

This clone was counted only a few times. The V call is TRBV29-1, the J call TRBJ2-1; 10 bases are a match to TRBD2. With 7 bases clipped from V and 9 bases from J, the junction kept 15 bases outside the gene matches. The germline V gene has CDR1 SQVTM and CDR2 ANQGSEA. The CDR3 is 15 residues long. The CDR3 protein is CSARPASGSFSEQFF. The CDR3 nucleotides read TGCAGCGCTCGCCCCGCTAGCGGGAGCTTTAGTGAGCAGTTCTTC.

The V and J genes are TRBV19 and TRBJ2-1; 7 nucleotides line up with TRBD1. V shed 6 bases, J shed 7 bases, and the junction held 12 bases outside the gene matches. Germline lookup yields CDR1 LNHDA and CDR2 SQIVND (reference sequence). The CDR3 is 15 residues long. The CDR3 DNA sequence: TGTGCCAGTAGCCCAAATCGAAAGGGGGCTAATGAGCAGTTCTTC. Encoded protein: CASSPNRKGANEQFF. The whole variable domain, filled in from reference TRBV19 and TRBJ2-1, reads DGGITQSPKYLFRKEGQNVTLSCEQNLNHDAMYWYRQDPGQGLRLIYYSQIVNDFQKGDIAEGYSVSREKKESFPLTVTSAQKNPTAFYLCASSPNRKGANEQFFGPGTRLTVL.

The V call is TRBV14, the J call TRBJ2-5, with 8 bases that match TRBD2. The V segment lost 0 bases and the J segment 3 bases; nucleotides outside the gene matches: 0. CDR1 SGHDN and CDR2 FVKESK come from the germline V gene. The CDR3 covers 14 residues. The CDR3 DNA follows: TGTGCCAGCAGCCAAGAACTAGCGGAAGAGACCCAGTACTTC. It codes for CASSQELAEETQYF.

This chain uses TRBV5-6 with TRBJ2-7, with D possibly being TRBD1 (5 bases). The germline CDR1 and CDR2 sequences are SGHDT and YYEEEE. The CDR3 is made up of 14 amino acids. The V end was cut by 4 bases, the J end by 0 bases, with 11 bases between. CDR3 in DNA: TGTGCCAGCAGCCTAGACAGTAGCTCCTACGAGCAGTACTTC. Amino acid sequence: CASSLDSSSYEQYF.

This chain joins TRBV19 and TRBJ1-2, with D maybe TRBD1 (5 bases). The CDR3 is made up of 15 amino acids. Trimming took 4 bases from V and 0 from J, leaving 12 bases between them. Germline V gives CDR1 LNHDA, CDR2 SQIVND (reference sequence). CDR3 bases: TGTGCCAGTAGTAGGACGACAGAGACTAACTATGGCTACACCTTC. This codes for CASSRTTETNYGYTF.

A single count supports this clone. J is TRBJ2-5 and V is TRBV9, with 11 nucleotides matching TRBD2. The V segment lost 0 bases and the J segment 4 bases; nucleotides outside the gene matches: 2. The CDR3 totals 15 residues. Germline CDR1 reads SGDLS; CDR2 reads YYNGEE. CDR3 nucleotides: TGTGCCAGCAGCGTAGCTCTAGCGGGAGGAGAGACCCAGTACTTC. Encoded protein: CASSVALAGGETQYF. Drawing the rest from reference TRBV9 and TRBJ2-5, the complete variable domain is DSGVTQTPKHLITATGQRVTLRCSPRSGDLSVYWYQQSLDQGLQFLIQYYNGEERAKGNILERFSAQQFPDLHSELNLSSLELGDSALYFCASSVALAGGETQYFGPGTRLLVL.

The V and J genes are TRBV20-1 and TRBJ1-1, with 7 bases that match TRBD1. The CDR3 is 10 residues long. The V and J ends lost 6 bases and 11 bases, in that order; junction bases with no gene match: 6. Germline CDR1 reads DFQATT; CDR2 reads SNEGSKA (reference sequence). The CDR3 reads CSANRGQAFF. The CDR3 nucleotides are TGCAGTGCGAACAGGGGACAGGCTTTCTTT.

The rearrangement joins TRBV6-6 to TRBJ2-3; 10 nucleotides align to TRBD1. CDR3 length equals 14 residues. Germline V gives CDR1 MNHNY, CDR2 SVGAGI (reference sequence). Trimming at V came to 10 bases and at J to 3 bases, leaving 7 bases not matched to a gene. The CDR3 DNA reads TGTGCCACACATGGACAGGGGGTAACAGATACGCAGTATTTT. This gives the protein CATHGQGVTDTQYF.

The rearrangement links TRBV30 to TRBJ2-1, with 7 bases aligning to TRBD2. Germline trimming cut 2 bases from V and 8 bases from J; bases unmatched to any gene: 12. Germline CDR1 is GTSNPN and CDR2 is SVGIG (reference sequence). CDR3 size: 15 residues. CDR3 loop: CAWSSLGGFRDEQFF. CDR3 coding DNA: TGTGCCTGGAGTTCCCTGGGGGGGTTTAGGGATGAGCAGTTCTTC.

This clone was seen more than once but under ten times. This rearrangement joins TRBV2 to TRBJ2-7; TRBD2 is a possible D gene (5 bases). Trimming took 0 bases from V and 1 from J, leaving 16 bases between them. This CDR3 comprises 17 residues. CDR1 is SNHLY and CDR2 is FYNNEI in the germline V gene. CDR3 residues: CASSEALPGSGSYEQYV. The CDR3 DNA sequence: TGTGCCAGCAGTGAAGCGCTACCGGGTTCGGGATCCTACGAGCAGTACGTC.

The CDR3 protein is CASSLAGVRETQYF. The CDR3 DNA reads TGTGCCAGCAGCTTAGCGGGAGTTCGGGAGACCCAGTACTTC. This rearrangement joins TRBV7-2 to TRBJ2-5, with a possible D match to TRBD2 (5 bases). The ends were cut back, 0 bases at V and 5 bases at J, with 10 bases in the middle. CDR3 length equals 14 residues. Germline V gene sequence: CDR1 SGHTA, CDR2 FQGNSA.

V is TRBV6-1 and J is TRBJ1-5; 7 positions agree with TRBD1. The germline CDR1 and CDR2 sequences are MNHNS and SASEGT. This CDR3 comprises 16 residues. With V trimmed by 2 bases and J by 7 bases, 11 bases remained unmatched. The CDR3 loop reads CASSEISGQRGQPQHF. The CDR3 coding sequence is TGTGCCAGCAGTGAAATATCGGGACAGCGAGGACAGCCCCAGCATTTT.